This T cell receptor (beta chain) was observed in a study of blood T cells in healthy people across ages. Trimming cost V 3 bases and J 11 bases, with 25 bases left between them. Germline V gene lookup returns CDR1 DFQATT and CDR2 SNEGSKA (reference sequence). This CDR3 spans 15 amino acids. Then a second PCR, running about 6 to 12 cycles, was carried out with a sample-barcoded 5' primer and a J-beta primer mix. MiXCR, applied by TCRdb to the 5' RACE reads, yields one record per CDR3 protein. Here the sample spans 380,000 or so distinct CDR3 sequences, about 55% being singletons. The sequencing sample was made of blood. This sequence originates from a man aged 60 to 75 in good health. This rearrangement joins TRBV20-1 to TRBJ2-5; the D gene is possibly TRBD1 (6 bases). CDR3 nucleotide sequence: TGCAGTGCTAGTGTCGGCAGGGGACCCCCTTTAGGGCAGTACTTC. Translated: CSASVGRGPPLGQYF.